This T cell receptor beta chain was observed in a study of blood T cell repertoires in COVID-19 (dated by TCRdb to 2020 to 2022). Regarding the complete study: Samples covering the acute and convalescent phases of COVID-19 were provided by collaborators in the United States, Italy and Spain. Sample metadata almost always included a de-identified subject ID, COVID-19 status, age in years and sex. HLA class I and class II types, where available, came from metadata supplied by the sample provider rather than from assay-based typing. The repertoires were released in a freely available public database meant as a resource for research on the immune response to SARS-CoV-2. The dataset comprised deeply sampled blood TCRbeta repertoires from subjects exposed to, actively infected with, or recovered from COVID-19. The material from the prospective study consisted of cDNA or gDNA derived from T cells, B-cell-depleted T cells, or PBMCs. The samples were drawn from two sources: the first 160 participants of the ongoing ImmuneRACE study, and fewer than 1,500 subjects contributed by 6 global collaborators. Summary of the overall study and its limitations: The quantity of clinical and demographic metadata differed by source and by participant and was supplied without curation.

TCRbeta CDR3 regions were amplified from genomic DNA by means of the immunoSEQ Assay, a bias-controlled multiplex PCR. Processing in the source paper ran as follows. Nucleated cell counts per sample were estimated from amplification of reference gene primers within the assay. Sequence reads were collapsed and filtered to measure the absolute abundance of every unique TCRbeta CDR3 rearrangement. Productive Simpson clonality was computed per sample as the square root of Simpson's diversity index over productive rearrangements. Not all clones reach the TCRdb copy of this immuneACCESS table, which keeps in-frame sequences only. Checked studies attribute under half of the gap to unresolved V genes and leave the rest unexplained. V and J calls and clone size come straight from that table; D and trimming were deduced from the DNA. This sample is represented by approximately 97,000 clones; roughly 87% of them were singletons. The top ten clones comprise approximately 5.6% of the sample.

Remarks on this clone: It has no known antigen specificity. It has no much larger one-base neighbor in the sample; base qualities were not kept.

One collaborating source in Seattle enrolled patients during active infection and followed them longitudinally through the course of disease. Collaborating institutions collected whole blood in K2EDTA tubes following their own protocols. For TCRbeta analysis, collaborators shipped samples as frozen whole blood, isolated PBMCs, or DNA extracted from either of those sample types. The CDR3 runs 15 amino acids, cysteine and phenylalanine included. Only CDR3 DNA remains: 45 bases, in frame from the first base. Per the germline V gene, SGHAT is the CDR1 and FQNNGV is the CDR2. V was cut back by 5 bases and J by 3 bases, leaving a gap of 16 bases between them.

The clonotype was recovered from a woman between 50 and 59 years old with COVID-19, enrolled during active disease. The V and J segments used are TRBV11-2 and TRBJ1-2; the D gene is perhaps TRBD1, on 5 matching bases. Specimen: peripheral blood. The CDR3 is CASSPQGVSYYGYTF. The nucleotide sequence reads as follows: TGTGCCAGCAGCCCTCAGGGCGTCAGCTACTATGGCTACACCTTC.